This T cell receptor beta chain was recovered during a study of cytomegalovirus exposure and HLA in healthy donors. This CDR3 has 12 residues. The germline V gene has CDR1 GTSNPN and CDR2 SVGIG (reference sequence). The ends were cut back, 6 bases at V and 6 bases at J, with 14 bases in the middle. With 60 Vbeta and 13 Jbeta primers, the PCR was carried out. The data were produced by immunoSEQ multiplex PCR, yet TCRdb's version contains in-frame clones alone and is incomplete. The data contain about 76,000 clones, roughly two thirds of them singletons. The chain couples TRBV30 to TRBJ1-2; D not resolved. The source is a middle-aged woman in good health and CMV-seropositive. The specimen was PBMCs. The CDR3 bases are TGTGCCTGCCCGTTGGCTTCACATGGCTACACCTTC. It specifies CACPLASHGYTF. Looking up the rest from reference TRBV30 and TRBJ1-2 gives the full variable domain: SQTIHQWPATLVQPVGSPLSLECTVEGTSNPNLYWYRQAAGRGLQLLFYSVGIGQISSEVPQNLSASRPQDRQFILSSKKLLLSDSGFYLCACPLASHGYTFGSGTRLTVV.